This T cell receptor (beta chain) was obtained from a study of blood T cell repertoires in COVID-19. Background on the study: PBMCs, B-cell-depleted T cells, or T cells provided the cDNA or gDNA that made up the material.

Here immunoSEQ multiplex PCR was the method, and the copy in TCRdb shows in-frame clones only, minus some. Seen here are 84,000 or so clones, around 80% observed once, and the top ten hold roughly 1.2%. This CDR3 region has 13 residues. V was shortened by 0 bases and J by 8 bases, with 10 bases between the two germline ends. In germline, CDR1 is MGHDK, CDR2 SYGVNS. J is TRBJ1-1 and V is TRBV25-1, with a weak D call TRBD1 (5 bases). The clonotype originates from a woman of 80 years or more with acute or convalescent COVID-19. The sample consisted of peripheral blood. For the CDR3, the DNA is TGTGCCAGCAGTGAATATGGGGGGAGGGAAGCTTTCTTT. Translated: CASSEYGGREAFF.